This is a list of T cell receptor beta chains from one sample in a study of control samples from healthy donors and cancer patients. Measured with immunoSEQ multiplex PCR; TCRdb has only the in-frame clones, and not every one. Seen here are 210,000 or so clones, about nine tenths observed once, and the top ten hold 1.8%. The specimen was blood. The receptors shown here come from a man between 25 and 39 years old in good health. Each CDR3 is given with its conserved first and last residue. Fields, in order: J gene, clone size, V gene, D gene, CDR3 protein, CDR3 DNA. The D gene is left open where the match is weak. The size field is filled for only some rows; it gives once, few, many or a size class.

TRBJ1-1 NA TRBV5-1 NA CASSIRPNLNTEAFF TGCGCCAGCAGCATAAGACCGAACCTGAACACTGAAGCTTTCTTT
TRBJ2-3 NA TRBV5-6 TRBD2 CASSDVASGGIDTQYF TGTGCCAGCAGCGACGTGGCTAGCGGGGGTATAGATACGCAGTATTTT
TRBJ1-2 NA TRBV10-3 NA CAISEGVNPNYGYTF TGTGCCATCAGTGAAGGGGTTAATCCTAACTATGGCTACACCTTC
TRBJ1-3 NA TRBV4-1 NA CASSQEPGQSTIYF TGCGCCAGCAGCCAAGAACCCGGACAGTCAACCATATATTTT
TRBJ1-1 NA TRBV6-5 NA CASRMGTGPNTEAFF TGTGCCAGCAGGATGGGTACAGGGCCTAACACTGAAGCTTTCTTT
TRBJ1-3 once TRBV7-2 NA CASSLAQATLLGNTIYF TGTGCCAGCAGCTTAGCCCAGGCGACCTTATTGGGAAACACCATATATTTT
TRBJ1-2 NA TRBV11-2 NA CASSSSPLLGGYTF TGTGCCAGCAGCTCCAGTCCGCTCTTGGGTGGCTACACCTTC
TRBJ2-3 NA TRBV10-2 TRBD2 CASSDHVAGDTDTQYF TGCGCCAGCAGTGATCATGTAGCGGGAGACACAGATACGCAGTATTTT
TRBJ1-6 NA TRBV12-3/TRBV12-4 NA CASSLPESPLHF TGTGCCAGCAGTCTTCCGGAGTCACCCCTCCACTTT
TRBJ1-4 NA TRBV13 NA CASSLGQLGANEKLFF TGTGCCAGCAGCTTAGGACAACTAGGGGCTAATGAAAAACTGTTTTTT
TRBJ1-5 once TRBV6-5 NA CASVRDGRNQPQHF TGTGCCAGCGTCCGGGACGGACGCAATCAGCCCCAGCATTTT
TRBJ1-1 NA TRBV7-9 NA CASSPRGGSYTEAFF TGTGCCAGCAGCCCTCGGGGAGGGAGCTACACTGAAGCTTTCTTT
TRBJ1-1 NA TRBV6-5 TRBD1 CASSPGTARGTEAFF TGTGCCAGCAGTCCTGGGACAGCGAGAGGGACTGAAGCTTTCTTT
TRBJ1-2 NA TRBV6-6 TRBD1 CASSPRDRAYPNYGYTF TGTGCCAGCAGTCCCCGGGACAGAGCTTACCCTAACTATGGCTACACCTTC
TRBJ1-4 NA TRBV5-1 NA CASRDGTPTNEKLFF TGCGCCAGCAGAGATGGGACACCAACTAATGAAAAACTGTTTTTT
TRBJ1-5 NA TRBV6-1 NA CASSGTALRLGGNQPQHF TGTGCCAGCAGTGGGACAGCCCTAAGGTTGGGTGGCAATCAGCCCCAGCATTTT
TRBJ2-1 NA TRBV4-1 TRBD2 CASSPIGSGGLMDEQFF TGCGCCAGCAGCCCTATCGGTAGCGGGGGGCTCATGGATGAGCAGTTCTTC
TRBJ1-4 NA TRBV4-1 NA CASRAAGDSSLFF TGCGCCAGCCGGGCTGCTGGAGACAGCTCTCTGTTTTTT
TRBJ2-2 NA TRBV30 NA CAWRDRPANTGELFF TGTGCCTGGAGAGACAGACCCGCGAACACCGGGGAGCTGTTTTTT
TRBJ2-1 NA TRBV6-5 TRBD1 CASAEDRGSYNEQFF TGTGCCAGCGCTGAGGACAGGGGGTCTTACAATGAGCAGTTCTTC
TRBJ1-5 NA TRBV19 TRBD1 CASSILGTGLQPQHF TGTGCCAGTAGTATTTTAGGGACAGGGCTTCAGCCCCAGCATTTT
TRBJ2-3 once TRBV7-8 NA CASSSSPDTDTQYF TGTGCCAGCAGCTCGAGCCCCGACACAGATACGCAGTATTTT
TRBJ1-1 NA TRBV6-5 TRBD1 CASSPGQTLNTEAFF TGTGCCAGCAGTCCGGGACAGACCTTGAACACTGAAGCTTTCTTT
TRBJ2-1 NA TRBV27 TRBD2 CASSSRTSGGVFSNEQFF TGTGCCAGCAGTTCCCGGACTAGCGGGGGGGTCTTTTCCAATGAGCAGTTCTTC